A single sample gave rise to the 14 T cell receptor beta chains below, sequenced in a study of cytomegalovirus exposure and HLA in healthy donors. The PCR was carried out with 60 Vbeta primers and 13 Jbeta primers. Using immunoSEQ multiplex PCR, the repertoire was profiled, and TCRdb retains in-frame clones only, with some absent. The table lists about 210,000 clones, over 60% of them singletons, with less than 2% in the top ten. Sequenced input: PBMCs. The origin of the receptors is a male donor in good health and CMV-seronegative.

The CDR3 DNA is TGTGCCAGCAGCTTAATGACGGGGGGACGCGGCTACACCTTC. Translating gives CASSLMTGGRGYTF. V gene TRBV7-2 combines with J gene TRBJ1-2; D is possibly TRBD1 (5 bases). V lost 2 bases and J lost 8, with 15 bases in between. CDR3 length: 14 amino acids. Germline CDR1 SGHTA, CDR2 FQGNSA. The complete variable domain, with remaining parts taken from reference TRBV7-2 and TRBJ1-2, reads GAGVSQSPSNKVTEKGKDVELRCDPISGHTALYWYRQSLGQGLEFLIYFQGNSAPDKSGLPSDRFSAERTGGSVSTLTIQRTQQEDSAVYLCASSLMTGGRGYTFGSGTRLTVV.

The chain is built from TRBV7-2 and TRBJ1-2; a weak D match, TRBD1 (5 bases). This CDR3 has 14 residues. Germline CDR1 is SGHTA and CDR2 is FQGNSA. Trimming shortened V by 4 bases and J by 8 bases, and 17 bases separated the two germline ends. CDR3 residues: CASSSRTNSRGYTF. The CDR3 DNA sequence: TGTGCCAGCAGCTCGAGGACAAATTCGAGGGGCTACACCTTC.

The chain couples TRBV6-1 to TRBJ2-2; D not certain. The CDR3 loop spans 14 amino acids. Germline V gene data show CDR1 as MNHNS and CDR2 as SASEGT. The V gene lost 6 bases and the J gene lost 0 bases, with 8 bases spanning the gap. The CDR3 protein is CASRPHTNTGELFF. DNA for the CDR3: TGTGCCAGCAGGCCACATACGAACACCGGGGAGCTGTTTTTT.

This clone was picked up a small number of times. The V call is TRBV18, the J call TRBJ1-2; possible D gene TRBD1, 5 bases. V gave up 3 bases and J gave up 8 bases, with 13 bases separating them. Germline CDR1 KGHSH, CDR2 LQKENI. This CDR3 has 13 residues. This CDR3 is CASSPGEGPGYTF. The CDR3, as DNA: TGTGCCAGCTCACCTGGGGAGGGGCCGGGCTACACCTTC.

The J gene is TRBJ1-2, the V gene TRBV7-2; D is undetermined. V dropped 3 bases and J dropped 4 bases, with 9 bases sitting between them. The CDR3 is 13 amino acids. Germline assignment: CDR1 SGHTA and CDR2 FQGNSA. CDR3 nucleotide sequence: TGTGCCAGCAGCTTGGCGGGGATCTATGGCTACACCTTC. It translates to CASSLAGIYGYTF.

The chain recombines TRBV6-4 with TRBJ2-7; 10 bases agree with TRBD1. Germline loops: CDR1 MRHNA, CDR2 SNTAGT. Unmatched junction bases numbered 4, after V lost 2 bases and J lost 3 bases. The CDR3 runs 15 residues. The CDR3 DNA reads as TGTGCCAGCAGTGACCGGGGACAGGGGTGCTACGAGCAGTACTTC. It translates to CASSDRGQGCYEQYF.

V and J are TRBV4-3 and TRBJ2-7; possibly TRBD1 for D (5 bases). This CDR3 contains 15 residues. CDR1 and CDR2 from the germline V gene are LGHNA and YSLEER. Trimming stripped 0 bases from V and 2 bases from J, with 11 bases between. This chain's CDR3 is CASSQDVTATYEQYF. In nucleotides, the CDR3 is TGCGCCAGCAGCCAAGACGTGACAGCTACCTACGAGCAGTACTTC.

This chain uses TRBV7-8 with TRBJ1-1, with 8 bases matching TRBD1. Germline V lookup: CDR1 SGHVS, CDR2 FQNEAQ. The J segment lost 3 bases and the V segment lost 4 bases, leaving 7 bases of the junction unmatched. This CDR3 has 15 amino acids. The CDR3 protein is CASSSDRGYHTEAFF. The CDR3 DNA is TGTGCCAGCAGCTCCGACAGGGGATACCACACTGAAGCTTTCTTT.

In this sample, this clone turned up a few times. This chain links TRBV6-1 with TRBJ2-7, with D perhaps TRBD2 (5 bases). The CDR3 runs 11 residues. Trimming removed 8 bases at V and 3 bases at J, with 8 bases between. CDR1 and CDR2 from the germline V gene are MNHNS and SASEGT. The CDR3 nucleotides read TGTGCCAGCTCGAGGGTCTACGAGCAGTACTTC. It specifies CASSRVYEQYF.

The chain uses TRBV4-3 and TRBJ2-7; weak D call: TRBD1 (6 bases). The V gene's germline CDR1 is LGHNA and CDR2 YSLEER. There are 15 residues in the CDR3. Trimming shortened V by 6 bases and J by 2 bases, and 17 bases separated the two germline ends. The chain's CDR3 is CASSWDRTVTYEQYF. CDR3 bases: TGCGCCAGCAGTTGGGACCGGACAGTTACCTACGAGCAGTACTTC.

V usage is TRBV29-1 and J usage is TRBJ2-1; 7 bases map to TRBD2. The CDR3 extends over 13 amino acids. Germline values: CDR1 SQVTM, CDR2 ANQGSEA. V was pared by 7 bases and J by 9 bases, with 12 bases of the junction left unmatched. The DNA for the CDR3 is TGCAGCGCCGAGCGGGACTACTCGGGTGAGCAGTTCTTC. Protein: CSAERDYSGEQFF.

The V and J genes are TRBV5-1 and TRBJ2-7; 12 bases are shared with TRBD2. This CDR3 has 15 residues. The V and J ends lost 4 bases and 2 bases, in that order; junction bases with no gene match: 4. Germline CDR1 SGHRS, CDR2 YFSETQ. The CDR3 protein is CASSPGLAGTYEQYF. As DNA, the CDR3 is TGCGCCAGCAGCCCAGGACTAGCGGGAACCTACGAGCAGTACTTC.

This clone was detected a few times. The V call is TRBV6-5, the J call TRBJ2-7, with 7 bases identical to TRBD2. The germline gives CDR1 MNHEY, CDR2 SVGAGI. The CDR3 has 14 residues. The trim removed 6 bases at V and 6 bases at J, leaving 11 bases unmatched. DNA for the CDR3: TGTGCCAGCAGCTGGGACTACCCTCCCATCGAGCAGTACTTC. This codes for CASSWDYPPIEQYF.

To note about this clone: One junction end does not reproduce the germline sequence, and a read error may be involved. This CDR3 reads CASSPLGGSSYNEQFF. DNA of the CDR3: TGTGCTAGCAGCCCCTTGGGGGGATCCTCCTACAATGAGCAGTTCTTC. The J gene is TRBJ2-1, the V gene TRBV7-7, with D perhaps TRBD2 (6 bases). Germline CDR1 SSHAT, CDR2 FNYEAQ (reference sequence). The CDR3 runs to 16 residues.